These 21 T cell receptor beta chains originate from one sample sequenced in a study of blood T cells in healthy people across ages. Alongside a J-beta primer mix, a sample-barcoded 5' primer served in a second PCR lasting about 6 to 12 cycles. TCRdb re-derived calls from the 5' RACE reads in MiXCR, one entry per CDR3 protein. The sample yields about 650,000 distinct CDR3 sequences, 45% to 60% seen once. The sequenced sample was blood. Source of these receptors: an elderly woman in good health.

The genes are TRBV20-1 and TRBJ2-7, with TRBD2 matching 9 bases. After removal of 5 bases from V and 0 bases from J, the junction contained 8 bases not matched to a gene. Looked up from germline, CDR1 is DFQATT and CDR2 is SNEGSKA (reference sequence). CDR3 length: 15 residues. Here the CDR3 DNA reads TGCAGTGCTCTTCACCTTAGCGGGGGCTCCTACGAGCAGTACTTC. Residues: CSALHLSGGSYEQYF.

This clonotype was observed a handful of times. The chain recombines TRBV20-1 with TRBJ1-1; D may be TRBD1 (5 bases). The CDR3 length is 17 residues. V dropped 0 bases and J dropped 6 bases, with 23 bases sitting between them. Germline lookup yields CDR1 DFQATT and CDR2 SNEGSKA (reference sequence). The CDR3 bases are TGCAGTGCTAGAGATTTTCCTCGGGGGGTTGATTACGCTGAAGCTTTCTTT. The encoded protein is CSARDFPRGVDYAEAFF.

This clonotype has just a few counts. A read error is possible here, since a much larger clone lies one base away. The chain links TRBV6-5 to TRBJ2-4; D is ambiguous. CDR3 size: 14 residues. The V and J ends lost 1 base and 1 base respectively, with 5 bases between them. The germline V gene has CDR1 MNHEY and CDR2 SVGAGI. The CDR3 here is CASSYWGAKNIQYF. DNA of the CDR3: TGTGCCAGCAGTTACTGGGGTGCCAAAAACATTCAGTACTTC.

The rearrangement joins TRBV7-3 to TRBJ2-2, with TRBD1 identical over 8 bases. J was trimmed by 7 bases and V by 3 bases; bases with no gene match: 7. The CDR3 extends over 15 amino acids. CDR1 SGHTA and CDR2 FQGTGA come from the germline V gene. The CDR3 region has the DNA TGTGCCAGCAGCTTCCAGGGGGCGGTTAGCGGGGAGCTGTTTTTT. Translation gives CASSFQGAVSGELFF.

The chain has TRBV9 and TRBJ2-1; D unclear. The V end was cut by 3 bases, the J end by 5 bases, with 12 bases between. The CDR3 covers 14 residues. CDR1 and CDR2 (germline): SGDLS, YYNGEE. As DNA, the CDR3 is TGTGCCAGCAGCGGCAGCCGGACGAACAATGAGCAGTTCTTC. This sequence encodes CASSGSRTNNEQFF.

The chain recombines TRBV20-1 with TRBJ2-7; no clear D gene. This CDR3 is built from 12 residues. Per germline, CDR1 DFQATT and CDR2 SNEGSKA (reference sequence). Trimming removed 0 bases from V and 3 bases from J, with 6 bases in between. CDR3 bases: TGCAGTGCTAGAGATTCAGTCTACGAGCAGTACTTC. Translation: CSARDSVYEQYF.

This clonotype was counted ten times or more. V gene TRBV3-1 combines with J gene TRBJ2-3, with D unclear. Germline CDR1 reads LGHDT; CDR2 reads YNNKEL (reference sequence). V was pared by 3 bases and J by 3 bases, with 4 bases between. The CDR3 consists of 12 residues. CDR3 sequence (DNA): TGTGCCAGCAGCCATCATACAGATACGCAGTATTTT. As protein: CASSHHTDTQYF.

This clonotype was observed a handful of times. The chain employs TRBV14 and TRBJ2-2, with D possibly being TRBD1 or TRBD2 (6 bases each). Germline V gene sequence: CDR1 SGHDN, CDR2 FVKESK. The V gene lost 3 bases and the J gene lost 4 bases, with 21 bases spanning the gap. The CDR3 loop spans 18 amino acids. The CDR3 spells CASSHLKGGTSPTGELFF. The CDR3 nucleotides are TGTGCCAGCAGCCATCTTAAGGGGGGCACCAGTCCCACCGGGGAGCTGTTTTTT.

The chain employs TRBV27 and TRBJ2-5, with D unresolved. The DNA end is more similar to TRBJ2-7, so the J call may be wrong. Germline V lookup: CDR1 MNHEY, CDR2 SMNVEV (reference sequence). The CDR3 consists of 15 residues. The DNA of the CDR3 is TGTGCCAGCAGTTTATCCGATACTACTTCTTACGAGCAGTACTTC. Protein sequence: CASSLSDTTSYEQYF.

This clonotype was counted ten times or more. The CDR3, as DNA: TGTGCCAGCAGCCCGACCTGGTCGGGAAGTCAGCCCCAGCATTTT. It encodes CASSPTWSGSQPQHF. The chain links TRBV7-2 to TRBJ1-5; D is ambiguous. Per the germline V gene, CDR1 is SGHTA and CDR2 is FQGNSA. Trimming stripped 5 bases from V and 6 bases from J, with 17 bases between. CDR3 length: 15 amino acids.

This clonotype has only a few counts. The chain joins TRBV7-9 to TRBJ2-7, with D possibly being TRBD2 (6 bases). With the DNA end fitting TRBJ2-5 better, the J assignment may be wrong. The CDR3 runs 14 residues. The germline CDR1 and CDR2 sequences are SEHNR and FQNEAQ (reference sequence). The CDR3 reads CASSSLGLIETQYF. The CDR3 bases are TGTGCCAGCAGCTCGCTCGGACTAATCGAGACCCAGTACTTC.

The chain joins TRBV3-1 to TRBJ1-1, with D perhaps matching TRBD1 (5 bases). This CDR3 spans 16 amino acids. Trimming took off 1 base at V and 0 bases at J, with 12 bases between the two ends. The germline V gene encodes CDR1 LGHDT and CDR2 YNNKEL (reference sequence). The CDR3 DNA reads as TGTGCCAGCAGCCAAGGTGGTGGGGGGATGAACACTGAAGCTTTCTTT. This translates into CASSQGGGGMNTEAFF.

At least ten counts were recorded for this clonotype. The chain's CDR3 is CASSQDTYEQYF. The DNA for the CDR3 is TGTGCCAGCAGCCAAGACACGTACGAGCAGTACTTC. J is TRBJ2-7 and V is TRBV3-1; D call uncertain. The germline V and J ends were trimmed by 0 bases and 4 bases, with 4 bases remaining between them. CDR1 is LGHDT and CDR2 is YNNKEL in the germline V gene (reference sequence). CDR3 size: 12 residues.

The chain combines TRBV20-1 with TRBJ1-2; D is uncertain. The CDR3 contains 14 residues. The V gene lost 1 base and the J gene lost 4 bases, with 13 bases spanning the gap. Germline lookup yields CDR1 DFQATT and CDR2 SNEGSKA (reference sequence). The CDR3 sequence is CSARVQVDGYGYTF. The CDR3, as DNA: TGCAGTGCTAGAGTCCAGGTGGATGGCTATGGCTACACCTTC.

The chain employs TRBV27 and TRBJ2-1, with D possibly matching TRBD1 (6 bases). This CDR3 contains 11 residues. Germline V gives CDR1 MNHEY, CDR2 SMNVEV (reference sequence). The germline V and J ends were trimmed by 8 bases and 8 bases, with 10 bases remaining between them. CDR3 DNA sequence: TGTGCCAGCCTCAGGGGTTATGAGCAGTTCTTC. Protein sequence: CASLRGYEQFF.

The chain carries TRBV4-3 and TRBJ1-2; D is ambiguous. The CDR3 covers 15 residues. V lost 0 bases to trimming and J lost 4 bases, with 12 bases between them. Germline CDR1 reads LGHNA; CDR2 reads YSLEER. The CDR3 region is CASSQDRQRIYGYTF. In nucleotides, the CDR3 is TGCGCCAGCAGCCAAGATAGGCAGCGTATCTATGGCTACACCTTC.

The CDR3 DNA is TGTGCCAGCAGCTTAGCGTTGTGGCTGGGCGATCAGCCCCAGCATTTT. Protein product: CASSLALWLGDQPQHF. The chain links TRBV7-8 to TRBJ1-5; D ambiguous. Germline V lookup: CDR1 SGHVS, CDR2 FQNEAQ. V was shortened by 0 bases and J by 5 bases, with 14 bases between the two germline ends. CDR3 length: 16 amino acids. Complete variable domain (other parts from reference TRBV7-8 and TRBJ1-5): GAGVSQSPRYKVAKRGQDVALRCDPISGHVSLFWYQQALGQGPEFLTYFQNEAQLDKSGLPSDRFFAERPEGSVSTLKIQRTQQEDSAVYLCASSLALWLGDQPQHFGDGTRLSIL.

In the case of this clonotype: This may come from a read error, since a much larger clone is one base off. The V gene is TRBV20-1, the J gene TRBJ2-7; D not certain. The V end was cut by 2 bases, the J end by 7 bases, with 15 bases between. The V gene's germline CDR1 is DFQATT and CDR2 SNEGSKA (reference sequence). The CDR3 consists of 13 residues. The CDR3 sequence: CSARSNRDNEQYF. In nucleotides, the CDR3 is TGCAGTGCTAGAAGCAATCGTGATAATGAGCAGTACTTC.

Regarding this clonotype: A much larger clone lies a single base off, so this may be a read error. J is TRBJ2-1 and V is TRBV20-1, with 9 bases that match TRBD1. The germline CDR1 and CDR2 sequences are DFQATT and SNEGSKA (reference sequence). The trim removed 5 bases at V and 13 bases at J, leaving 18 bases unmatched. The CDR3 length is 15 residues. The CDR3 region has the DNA TGCAGTGCTCGGACGGACAGGGGATCTCGAGAGACCCAGTTCTTC. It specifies CSARTDRGSRETQFF.

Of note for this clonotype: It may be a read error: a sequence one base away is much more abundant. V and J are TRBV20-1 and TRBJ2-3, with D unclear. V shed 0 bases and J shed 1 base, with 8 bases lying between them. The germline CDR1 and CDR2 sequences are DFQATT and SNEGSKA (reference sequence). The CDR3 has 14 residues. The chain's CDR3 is CSARDLFRTDTQYF. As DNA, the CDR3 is TGCAGTGCTAGAGATTTGTTTCGCACAGATACGCAGTATTTT.

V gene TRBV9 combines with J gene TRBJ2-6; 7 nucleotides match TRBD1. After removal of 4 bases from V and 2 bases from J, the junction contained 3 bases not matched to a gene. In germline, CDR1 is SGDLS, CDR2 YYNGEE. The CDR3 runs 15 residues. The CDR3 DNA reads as TGTGCCAGCAGCACCAGGGGGACTGGGGCCAACGTCCTGACTTTC. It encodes CASSTRGTGANVLTF. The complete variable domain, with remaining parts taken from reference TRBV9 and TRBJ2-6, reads DSGVTQTPKHLITATGQRVTLRCSPRSGDLSVYWYQQSLDQGLQFLIQYYNGEERAKGNILERFSAQQFPDLHSELNLSSLELGDSALYFCASSTRGTGANVLTFGAGSRLTVL.